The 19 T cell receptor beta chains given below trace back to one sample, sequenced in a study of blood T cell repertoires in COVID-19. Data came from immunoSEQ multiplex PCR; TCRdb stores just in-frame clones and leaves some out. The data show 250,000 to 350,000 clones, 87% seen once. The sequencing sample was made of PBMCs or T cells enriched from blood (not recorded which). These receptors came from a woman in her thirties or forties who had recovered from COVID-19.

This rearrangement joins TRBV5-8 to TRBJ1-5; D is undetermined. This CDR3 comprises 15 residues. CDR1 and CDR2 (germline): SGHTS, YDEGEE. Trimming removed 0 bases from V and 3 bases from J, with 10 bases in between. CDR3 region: CASSLVDQVNQPQHF. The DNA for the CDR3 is TGTGCCAGCAGCTTGGTGGATCAGGTCAATCAGCCCCAGCATTTT.

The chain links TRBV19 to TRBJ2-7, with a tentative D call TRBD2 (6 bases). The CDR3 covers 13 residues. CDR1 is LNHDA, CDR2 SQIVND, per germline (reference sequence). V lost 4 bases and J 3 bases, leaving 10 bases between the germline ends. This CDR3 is CASSTGLFYEQYF. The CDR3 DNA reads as TGTGCCAGTAGTACGGGACTCTTCTACGAGCAGTACTTC. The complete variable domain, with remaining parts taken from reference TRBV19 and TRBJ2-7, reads DGGITQSPKYLFRKEGQNVTLSCEQNLNHDAMYWYRQDPGQGLRLIYYSQIVNDFQKGDIAEGYSVSREKKESFPLTVTSAQKNPTAFYLCASSTGLFYEQYFGPGTRLTVT.

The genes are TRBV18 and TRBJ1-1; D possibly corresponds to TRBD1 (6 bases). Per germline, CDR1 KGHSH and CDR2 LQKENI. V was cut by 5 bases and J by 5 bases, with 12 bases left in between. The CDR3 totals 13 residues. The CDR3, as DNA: TGTGCCAGCTCATCGGGAGGGGGAACTGAAGCTTTCTTT. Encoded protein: CASSSGGGTEAFF.

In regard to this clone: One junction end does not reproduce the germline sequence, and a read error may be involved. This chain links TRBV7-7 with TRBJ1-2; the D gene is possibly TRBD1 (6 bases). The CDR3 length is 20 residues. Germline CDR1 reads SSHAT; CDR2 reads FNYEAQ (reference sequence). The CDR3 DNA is TGTGCTAGCAGCTTAGGGTGCTCGGACAGACCCCTTGGCACTAACTATGGCTACACCTTC. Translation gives CASSLGCSDRPLGTNYGYTF.

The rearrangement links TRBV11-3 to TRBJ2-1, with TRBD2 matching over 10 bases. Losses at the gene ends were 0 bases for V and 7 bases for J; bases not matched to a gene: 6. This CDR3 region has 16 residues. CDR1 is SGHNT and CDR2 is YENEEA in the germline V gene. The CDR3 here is CASSLEAGGLANEQFF. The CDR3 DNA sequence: TGTGCCAGCAGCTTAGAAGCGGGAGGGTTAGCTAATGAGCAGTTCTTC.

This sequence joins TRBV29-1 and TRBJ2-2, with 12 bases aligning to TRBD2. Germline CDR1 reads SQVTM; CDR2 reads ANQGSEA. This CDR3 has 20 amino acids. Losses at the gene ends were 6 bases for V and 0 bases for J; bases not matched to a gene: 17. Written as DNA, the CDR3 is TGCAGCGTACGATCTCCCCTCCTACTAGCGGGAGGCGCGAACACCGGGGAGCTGTTTTTT. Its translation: CSVRSPLLLAGGANTGELFF.

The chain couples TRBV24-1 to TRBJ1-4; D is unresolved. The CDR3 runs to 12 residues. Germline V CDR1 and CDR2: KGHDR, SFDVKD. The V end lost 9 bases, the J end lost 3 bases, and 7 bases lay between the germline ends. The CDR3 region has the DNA TGTGCCACCCAACCGGCTAATGAAAAACTGTTTTTT. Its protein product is CATQPANEKLFF.

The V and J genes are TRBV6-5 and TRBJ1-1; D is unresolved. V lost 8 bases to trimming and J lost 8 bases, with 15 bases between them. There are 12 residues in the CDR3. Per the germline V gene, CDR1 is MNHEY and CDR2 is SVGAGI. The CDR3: CASLGNGWEAFF. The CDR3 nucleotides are TGTGCCAGCCTAGGTAACGGGTGGGAAGCTTTCTTT.

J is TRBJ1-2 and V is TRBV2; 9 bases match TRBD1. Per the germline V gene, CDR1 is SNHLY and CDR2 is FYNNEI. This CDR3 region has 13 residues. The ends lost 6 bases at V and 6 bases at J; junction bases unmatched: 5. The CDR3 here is CASRRGQGNGYTF. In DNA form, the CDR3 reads TGTGCCAGCAGACGTGGACAGGGGAATGGCTACACCTTC.

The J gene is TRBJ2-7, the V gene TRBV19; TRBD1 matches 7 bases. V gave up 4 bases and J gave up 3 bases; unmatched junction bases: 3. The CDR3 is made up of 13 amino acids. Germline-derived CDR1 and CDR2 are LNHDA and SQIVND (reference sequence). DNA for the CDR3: TGTGCCAGTAGTAGAACAGGGGACTACGAGCAGTACTTC. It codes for CASSRTGDYEQYF.

CDR3 coding DNA: TGTGCCAGCAGTCACCCGGTGGCGGGGGGTCCAGCTGAGCAGTTCTTC. Encoded protein: CASSHPVAGGPAEQFF. This chain joins TRBV27 and TRBJ2-1; 8 nucleotides line up with TRBD2. CDR3 length equals 16 residues. Germline V gene sequence: CDR1 MNHEY, CDR2 SMNVEV (reference sequence). V was clipped by 5 bases and J by 9 bases; unmatched bases: 15.

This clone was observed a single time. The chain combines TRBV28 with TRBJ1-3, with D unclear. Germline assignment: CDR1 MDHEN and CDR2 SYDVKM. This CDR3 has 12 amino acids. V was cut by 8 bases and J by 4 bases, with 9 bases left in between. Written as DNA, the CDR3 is TGTGCCAGCCGGGTGTCCGGAAACACCATATATTTT. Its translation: CASRVSGNTIYF.

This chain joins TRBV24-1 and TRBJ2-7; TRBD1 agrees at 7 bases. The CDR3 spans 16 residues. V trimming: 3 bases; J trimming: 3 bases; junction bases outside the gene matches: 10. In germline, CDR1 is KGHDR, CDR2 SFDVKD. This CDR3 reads CATSDDRASTLYEQYF. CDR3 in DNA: TGTGCCACCAGTGATGACAGGGCCTCTACGCTCTACGAGCAGTACTTC.

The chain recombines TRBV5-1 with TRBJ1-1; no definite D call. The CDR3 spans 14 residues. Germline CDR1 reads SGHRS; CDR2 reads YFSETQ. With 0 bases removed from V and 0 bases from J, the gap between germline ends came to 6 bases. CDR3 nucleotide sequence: TGCGCCAGCAGCTTGGGAAGCCTGAACACTGAAGCTTTCTTT. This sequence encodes CASSLGSLNTEAFF.

This chain's CDR3 is CAISAQGNTEAFF. The CDR3 DNA sequence: TGTGCCATCAGTGCCCAGGGGAACACTGAAGCTTTCTTT. This chain joins TRBV10-3 and TRBJ1-1, with a weak D call TRBD1 (5 bases). The germline V gene has CDR1 ENHRY and CDR2 SYGVKD. This CDR3 region has 13 residues. V lost 4 bases, J lost 1 base, and 7 bases lay in between.

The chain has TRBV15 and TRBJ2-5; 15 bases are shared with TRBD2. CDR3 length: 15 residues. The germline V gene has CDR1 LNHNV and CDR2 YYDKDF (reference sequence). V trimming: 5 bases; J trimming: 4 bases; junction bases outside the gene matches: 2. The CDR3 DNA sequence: TGTGCCACCAGCGGGGGACTAGCGGGAGGAGAGACCCAGTACTTC. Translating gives CATSGGLAGGETQYF.

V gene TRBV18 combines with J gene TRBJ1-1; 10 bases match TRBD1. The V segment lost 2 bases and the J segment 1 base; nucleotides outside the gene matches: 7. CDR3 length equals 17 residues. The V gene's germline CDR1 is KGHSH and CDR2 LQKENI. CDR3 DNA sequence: TGTGCCAGCTCACCATCGGGACAGGGGAGGGGGAACACTGAAGCTTTCTTT. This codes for CASSPSGQGRGNTEAFF. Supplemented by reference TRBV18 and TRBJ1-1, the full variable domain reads NAGVMQNPRHLVRRRGQEARLRCSPMKGHSHVYWYRQLPEEGLKFMVYLQKENIIDESGMPKERFSAEFPKEGPSILRIQQVVRGDSAAYFCASSPSGQGRGNTEAFFGQGTRLTVV.

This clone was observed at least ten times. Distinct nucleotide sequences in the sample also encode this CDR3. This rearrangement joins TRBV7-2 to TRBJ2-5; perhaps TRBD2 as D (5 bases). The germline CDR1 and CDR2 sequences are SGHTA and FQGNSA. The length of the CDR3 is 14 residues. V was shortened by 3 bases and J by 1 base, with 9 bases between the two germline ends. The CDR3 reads CASSLIGGQETQYF. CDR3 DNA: TGTGCCAGCAGCTTGATCGGAGGCCAAGAGACCCAGTACTTC.

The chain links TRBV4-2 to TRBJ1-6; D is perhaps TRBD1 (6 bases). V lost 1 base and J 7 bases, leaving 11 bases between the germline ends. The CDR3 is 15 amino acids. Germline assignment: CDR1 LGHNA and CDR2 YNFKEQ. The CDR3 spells CASSQAYRENSPLHF. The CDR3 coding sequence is TGTGCCAGCAGCCAAGCTTACAGGGAAAATTCACCCCTCCACTTT.